The T cell receptor (beta chain) under discussion was sequenced for a study of T cells in Graves' hyperthyroidism and ophthalmopathy. Isolation of PBMCs was performed on 8.5 to 10 ml fresh peripheral blood. J gave up 5 bases and V 4 bases, and 5 bases lay outside the gene matches. Germline CDR1 is LGHDT and CDR2 is YNNKEL (reference sequence). This CDR3 is 15 amino acids long. RNA transcripts provided the source from which TCR beta CDR3 regions were amplified. HTBI primers were employed in a first-round RT-PCR of the TCR CDR3. Via MiXCR, TCRdb re-called the multiplex PCR reads, giving one row per CDR3 protein. Here the sample spans more than 350,000 distinct CDR3 sequences, 13% to 15% being singletons.

The rearrangement joins TRBV3-1 to TRBJ2-2; 9 bases fit TRBD2. This TCR was sampled from a woman in her sixties with Graves' ophthalmopathy. Specimen: blood. CDR3 region: CASSPVAGATGELFF. CDR3 DNA: TGTGCCAGCAGCCCCGTAGCGGGAGCAACCGGGGAGCTGTTTTTT.